This T cell receptor beta chain was captured by sequencing in a study of shared clonotypes between healthy human individuals. Study-wide results and limits: Incompleteness in sorted-subset sequencing, despite large depth, was shown by rarefaction. Estimated clonotype richness was generally higher in naive than memory subsets.

Germline V gene data show CDR1 as LGHNA and CDR2 as YSLEER. The V segment lost 5 bases and the J segment 6 bases; nucleotides outside the gene matches: 7. The CDR3 spans 15 residues. As regards this clone: Its specificity is not known.

Sorted-subset replicate PCRs used 150 to 200 ng DNA, around 27,000 T cell genomes. Data came from immunoSEQ multiplex PCR; TCRdb stores just in-frame clones and leaves some out. The sample lists about 2.2 million clones; 85% to 95% were seen once. The naive CD8 population came from CD45RO-negative cells selected for CCR7, without terminally differentiated effector memory CD45RA+ cells. This chain joins TRBV4-3 and TRBJ1-4; 9 nucleotides agree with TRBD1. The receptor was derived from a man in his late teens or twenties in good health. Some clones in this sample may be carry-over from other donors' samples. The specimen was naive CD8+ T cells from PBMCs. CDR3 nucleotide sequence: TGCGCCAGCAGCTTAGGGACAGGGCGCTATGAAAAACTGTTTTTT. It is translated as CASSLGTGRYEKLFF.